This is a list of T cell receptor beta chains from one sample in a study of early T cells in non-severe SARS-CoV-2 infection. MiXCR, applied by TCRdb to the 5' RACE reads, yields one record per CDR3 protein. The data show nearly 110,000 distinct CDR3 sequences, with 11% seen just once and approximately 6.9% held by the top ten. Sequences were obtained from whole blood. The receptors derive from an adult who was a healthcare worker with PCR-confirmed SARS-CoV-2 infection or an uninfected control (not recorded which). The CDR3 runs from the conserved cysteine through the conserved F or W. The D gene is left open where the match is weak. Not all rows give a size; the values are once, few, many and, for expanded clones, a class.

TRBJ2-4	TRBV6-1	few	-	CATDRVGIQYF	TGTGCCACCGACCGAGTCGGCATTCAGTACTTC
TRBJ2-3	TRBV20-1	few	TRBD2	CSASSLQAGADTQYF	TGCAGTGCTAGTTCCCTCCAAGCGGGAGCAGATACGCAGTATTTT
TRBJ2-2	TRBV7-9	few	-	CASSSPLAPGELFF	TGTGCCAGCAGCTCCCCCCTAGCTCCCGGGGAGCTGTTTTTT
TRBJ2-3	TRBV20-1	-	TRBD1	CSARDVTGQGRPTTDTQYF	TGCAGTGCTAGAGATGTAACCGGACAGGGTAGGCCTACCACAGATACGCAGTATTTT
TRBJ1-6	TRBV7-8	few	-	CASSLSRGSYNSPLHF	TGTGCCAGCAGCTTATCCCGGGGCTCCTATAATTCACCCCTCCACTTT
TRBJ2-1	TRBV18	few	TRBD2	CASSFGTSGTNEQFF	TGTGCCAGCTCGTTCGGGACTAGCGGTACCAATGAGCAGTTCTTC
TRBJ1-6	TRBV10-3	few	-	CAISEGASMNSPLHF	TGTGCCATCAGCGAAGGGGCCAGTATGAATTCACCCCTCCACTTT
TRBJ2-2	TRBV19	many	TRBD1	CASKGVGQRLTGELFF	TGTGCCAGTAAGGGCGTGGGACAGCGGTTAACCGGGGAGCTGTTTTTT
TRBJ2-5	TRBV5-1	few	-	CASSLFEGTQETQYF	TGCGCCAGCAGCTTGTTTGAGGGTACACAAGAGACCCAGTACTTC
TRBJ2-7	TRBV28	many	TRBD1	CAIRGDRGYEQYF	TGTGCCATCCGAGGGGACAGGGGCTACGAGCAGTACTTC
TRBJ2-2	TRBV4-3	many	TRBD1	CASREDRVFTGELFF	TGCGCCAGCAGGGAAGACAGGGTCTTCACCGGGGAGCTGTTTTTT
TRBJ2-5	TRBV10-3	few	-	CAISVGSYETQYF	TGTGCCATCAGCGTAGGGAGTTACGAGACCCAGTACTTC
TRBJ1-4	TRBV7-9	few	-	CASTIDPGFHLWGTNEKLFF	TGTGCCAGCACCATCGACCCGGGATTTCATCTTTGGGGGACTAATGAAAAACTGTTTTTT
TRBJ1-5	TRBV24-1	many	TRBD1	CATSRQGDNQPQHF	TGTGCCACCAGTAGACAGGGTGACAATCAGCCCCAGCATTTT
TRBJ2-3	TRBV20-1	few	-	CSARDLVGRDTDTQYF	TGCAGTGCTAGAGATCTCGTTGGGCGGGATACAGATACGCAGTATTTT
TRBJ2-7	TRBV7-2	-	-	CASSLEFQATYEQYF	TGTGCCAGCAGCTTAGAGTTCCAGGCCACCTACGAGCAGTACTTC
TRBJ2-3	TRBV14	-	-	CASSQEGYSTDTQYF	TGTGCCAGCAGCCAAGAAGGCTATAGCACAGATACGCAGTATTTT
TRBJ2-7	TRBV20-1	once	TRBD2	CSARDIGTSYYEQYF	TGCAGTGCTAGAGATATAGGGACTAGCTACTACGAGCAGTACTTC
TRBJ2-1	TRBV18	-	-	CASSPPGLVGEQFF	TGTGCCAGCTCACCACCGGGGCTAGTGGGTGAGCAGTTCTTC
TRBJ2-7	TRBV28	many	-	CASSSSVYEQYF	TGTGCCAGCAGTTCCTCCGTTTACGAGCAGTACTTC
TRBJ2-7	TRBV30	few	-	CAWTGQPLSYEQYF	TGTGCCTGGACAGGTCAACCTCTGTCCTACGAGCAGTACTTC
TRBJ2-1	TRBV3-1	-	TRBD2	CASSQRGLAGGKQFF	TGTGCCAGCAGCCAGAGGGGACTAGCGGGAGGGAAACAGTTCTTC
TRBJ1-2	TRBV27	few	TRBD1	CASSLSTGANYGYTF	TGTGCCAGCAGTTTATCCACAGGGGCAAACTATGGCTACACCTTC
TRBJ2-1	TRBV5-1	-	-	CASLLSTGPNEQFF	TGCGCCAGCCTTCTTTCCACAGGCCCCAATGAGCAGTTCTTC
TRBJ2-3	TRBV6-2/TRBV6-3	-	-	CASSYWDTQYF	TGTGCCAGCAGTTACTGGGATACGCAGTATTTT
TRBJ2-7	TRBV15	few	TRBD1	CATQQGASSYEQYF	TGTGCCACGCAACAGGGGGCGAGCTCCTACGAGCAGTACTTC
TRBJ2-7	TRBV28	-	-	CASSWFYEQYF	TGTGCCAGCAGTTGGTTCTACGAGCAGTACTTC
TRBJ2-3	TRBV6-1	-	TRBD2	CASGIAGSADTQYF	TGTGCCAGCGGGATAGCGGGGTCGGCGGATACGCAGTATTTT
TRBJ2-7	TRBV20-1	-	TRBD1	CSARGRTGSYEQYF	TGCAGTGCTAGAGGGCGGACAGGCTCCTACGAGCAGTACTTC
TRBJ2-6	TRBV3-1	many	-	CASSQDSGANVLTF	TGTGCCAGCAGCCAAGATTCTGGGGCCAACGTCCTGACTTTC
TRBJ1-5	TRBV28	many	TRBD1	CASRSTGADQPQHF	TGTGCCAGCAGATCAACAGGGGCGGATCAGCCCCAGCATTTT
TRBJ2-2	TRBV7-8	few	TRBD1	CASTRQGITGELFF	TGTGCCAGCACGAGACAGGGAATCACCGGGGAGCTGTTTTTT
TRBJ2-1	TRBV20-1	few	-	CSARDGGSYNEQFF	TGCAGTGCTAGGGACGGAGGCTCCTACAATGAGCAGTTCTTC
TRBJ2-3	TRBV20-1	many	-	CSARQRNTDTQYF	TGCAGTGCTAGACAAAGGAACACAGATACGCAGTATTTT
TRBJ2-1	TRBV28	-	-	CASSTQDGRTEQFF	TGTGCCAGCAGTACCCAGGACGGGCGAACTGAGCAGTTCTTC
TRBJ2-7	TRBV28	-	-	CASYPYRDITNEQYF	TGTGCCAGCTACCCATACCGGGACATAACTAACGAGCAGTACTTC
TRBJ2-7	TRBV13	-	TRBD2	CASSLRGTSREQYF	TGTGCCAGCAGCTTAAGGGGGACTAGTCGCGAGCAGTACTTC
TRBJ2-7	TRBV6-1	many	TRBD1	CAISGTGFSYEQYF	TGTGCCATTTCCGGGACAGGATTCTCCTACGAGCAGTACTTC
TRBJ2-6	TRBV5-6	many	-	CASKTVTGANVLTF	TGTGCCAGCAAAACTGTTACTGGGGCCAACGTCCTGACTTTC
TRBJ1-1	TRBV5-1	few	-	CASSPGRPIEAFF	TGCGCCAGCAGCCCGGGCCGTCCGATTGAAGCTTTCTTT
TRBJ2-3	TRBV5-1	many	TRBD2	CASSTGASGSFTDTQYF	TGCGCCAGCAGCACCGGGGCTAGCGGGAGTTTTACAGATACGCAGTATTTT
TRBJ1-5	TRBV6-1	many	TRBD1	CASSGTGFDQPQHF	TGTGCCAGCAGTGGGACAGGGTTTGATCAGCCCCAGCATTTT
TRBJ2-7	TRBV19	few	-	CASSIAETYEQYF	TGTGCCAGTAGTATAGCGGAGACCTACGAGCAGTACTTC
TRBJ2-1	TRBV12-3/TRBV12-4	many	-	CASRAGTYNEQFF	TGTGCCAGCAGGGCCGGGACCTACAATGAGCAGTTCTTC
TRBJ2-7	TRBV5-1	-	TRBD1	CASSRDRTYEQYF	TGCGCCAGCAGCCGGGACAGAACCTACGAGCAGTACTTC
TRBJ2-3	TRBV3-2	-	-	CASSRRDRADTQYF	TGTGCCAGCAGCCGCCGGGACAGGGCAGATACGCAGTATTTT
TRBJ2-1	TRBV5-1	-	-	CASSFWGDEQFF	TGCGCCAGCAGCTTCTGGGGAGATGAGCAGTTCTTC
TRBJ2-1	TRBV20-1	-	-	CSARDDSFEQFF	TGCAGTGCTAGAGATGACTCTTTTGAGCAGTTCTTC
TRBJ2-7	TRBV2	-	TRBD2	CASQRDPYEQYF	TGTGCCAGCCAGCGGGACCCCTACGAGCAGTACTTC
TRBJ2-7	TRBV5-1	many	-	CASSSTGSGPEQYF	TGCGCCAGCAGTTCCACAGGATCCGGCCCCGAGCAGTACTTC
TRBJ2-3	TRBV6-1	many	-	CASTGGVGTDTQYF	TGTGCCAGCACCGGGGGAGTGGGCACAGATACGCAGTATTTT
TRBJ2-5	TRBV7-8	many	TRBD1	CASSRQGSGETQYF	TGTGCCAGCAGCCGACAGGGGAGTGGGGAGACCCAGTACTTC
TRBJ2-3	TRBV25-1	many	-	CASSDGGLGGFGDTQYF	TGTGCCAGCAGTGATGGGGGACTCGGTGGTTTCGGAGATACGCAGTATTTT
TRBJ2-7	TRBV7-8	many	TRBD2	CASSSPTSGIYEQYF	TGTGCCAGCAGCTCTCCAACTAGCGGGATCTACGAGCAGTACTTC
TRBJ2-1	TRBV13	few	TRBD2	CASSFIGRAYNEQFF	TGTGCCAGCAGCTTTATCGGGAGGGCCTACAATGAGCAGTTCTTC
TRBJ2-2	TRBV19	many	-	CASSTFRSNTGELFF	TGTGCCAGTAGTACCTTCAGGTCGAACACCGGGGAGCTGTTTTTT
TRBJ1-2	TRBV21-1	-	-	CASSRTGMGYGYTF	TGTGCCAGCAGTCGCACAGGGATGGGCTATGGCTACACCTTC
TRBJ2-7	TRBV18	many	-	CASSGTPGDEQYF	TGTGCCAGCTCCGGGACTCCGGGTGACGAGCAGTACTTC
TRBJ2-3	TRBV15	-	TRBD2	CATSEGLADTQYF	TGTGCCACCAGCGAGGGACTAGCAGATACGCAGTATTTT